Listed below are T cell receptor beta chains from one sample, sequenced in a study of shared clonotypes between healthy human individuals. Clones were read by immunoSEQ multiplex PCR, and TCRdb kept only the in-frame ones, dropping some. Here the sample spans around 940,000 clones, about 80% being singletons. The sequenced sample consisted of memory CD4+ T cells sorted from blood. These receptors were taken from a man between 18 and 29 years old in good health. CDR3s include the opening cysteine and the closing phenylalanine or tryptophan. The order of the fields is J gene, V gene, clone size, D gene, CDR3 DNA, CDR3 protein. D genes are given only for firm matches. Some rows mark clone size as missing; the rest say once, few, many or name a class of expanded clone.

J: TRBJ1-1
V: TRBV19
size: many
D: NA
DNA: TGTGCCAGTAGTATGGGGACTGTGATGAACACTGAAGCTTTCTTT
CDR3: CASSMGTVMNTEAFF

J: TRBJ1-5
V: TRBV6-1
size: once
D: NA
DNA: TGTGCCAGCAGTGAAACGCCGGGGGGCCTCGGGTGGCCCCAGCATTTT
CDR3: CASSETPGGLGWPQHF

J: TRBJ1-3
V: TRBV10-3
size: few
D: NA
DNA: TGTGCCATCAGTGTAGGGGGAGGCTCTGGAAACACCATATATTTT
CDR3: CAISVGGGSGNTIYF

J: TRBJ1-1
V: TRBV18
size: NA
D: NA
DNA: TGTGCCAGCTCACCTAAAGGGGACACTGAAGCTTTCTTT
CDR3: CASSPKGDTEAFF

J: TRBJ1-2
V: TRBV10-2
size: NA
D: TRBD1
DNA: TGCGCCAGCAGTACTTTTACCGGGACAGTCCATGGCTACACCTTC
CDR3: CASSTFTGTVHGYTF

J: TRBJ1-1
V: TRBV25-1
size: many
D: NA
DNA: TGTGCCAGCAGTGCCATCCAGGGCACTGAAGCTTTCTTT
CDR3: CASSAIQGTEAFF

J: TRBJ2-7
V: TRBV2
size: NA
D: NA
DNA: TGTGCCAGCAGTACAGGGATTGTCGAGCAGTACTTC
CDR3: CASSTGIVEQYF

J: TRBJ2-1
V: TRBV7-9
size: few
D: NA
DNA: TGTGCCAGCAGCTTAGATTGGCGCAATGAGCAGTTCTTC
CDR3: CASSLDWRNEQFF

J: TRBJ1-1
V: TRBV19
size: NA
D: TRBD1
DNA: TGTGCCAGTAGTATCTCAGGGGGGAACACTGAAGCTTTCTTT
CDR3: CASSISGGNTEAFF

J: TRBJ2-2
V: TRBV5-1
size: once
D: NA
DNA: TGCGCCAGCAGCCCCGTAGGAGGGACCGGGGAGCTGTTTTTT
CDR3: CASSPVGGTGELFF

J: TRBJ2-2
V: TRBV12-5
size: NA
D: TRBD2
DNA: TGTGCTAGTGCCAAGGGGACTAGCGGCCCCTGGGTTCGGGCCGGGGAGCTGTTTTTT
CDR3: CASAKGTSGPWVRAGELFF

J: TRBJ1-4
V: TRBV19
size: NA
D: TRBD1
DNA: TGTGCCAGTAGGCAACAGGGGGGAGATGAAAAACTGTTTTTT
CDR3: CASRQQGGDEKLFF

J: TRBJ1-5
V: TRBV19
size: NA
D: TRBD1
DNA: TGTGCCAGTAGTACCCAGACAGGGTCTGGTCAGCCCCAGCATTTT
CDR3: CASSTQTGSGQPQHF

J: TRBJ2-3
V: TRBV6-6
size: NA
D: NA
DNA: TGTGCCAGCAGTTACTCCGTGGGGGACACAGCCGAGTATTTT
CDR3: CASSYSVGDTAEYF

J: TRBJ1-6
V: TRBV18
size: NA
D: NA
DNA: TGTGCCAGCTCAACCAAAGGGGCAGAAAGTTCACCCCTCCACTTT
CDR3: CASSTKGAESSPLHF

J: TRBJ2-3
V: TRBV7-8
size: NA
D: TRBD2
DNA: TGTGCCAGCAGCTCCCCGGGACTAGCGGTAGATACGCAGTATTTT
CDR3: CASSSPGLAVDTQYF

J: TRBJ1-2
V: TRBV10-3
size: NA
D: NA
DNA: TGTGCCATCAGTGAGTCTGGAAGGGACTATGGCTACACCTTC
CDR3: CAISESGRDYGYTF

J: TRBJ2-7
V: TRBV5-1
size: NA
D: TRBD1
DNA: TGCGCCAGCAGCCCGGGGACAGGGGGACTGGCCGAGCAGTACTTC
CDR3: CASSPGTGGLAEQYF

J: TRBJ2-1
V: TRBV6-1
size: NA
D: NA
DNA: TGTGCCAGCAACGGGGGGCTGTACAATGAGCAGTTCTTC
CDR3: CASNGGLYNEQFF

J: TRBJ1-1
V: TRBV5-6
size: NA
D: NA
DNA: TGTGCCAGCAGCTTGGTGGGGGGTAGCACTGAAGCTTTCTTT
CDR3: CASSLVGGSTEAFF

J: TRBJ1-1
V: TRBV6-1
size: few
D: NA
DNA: TGTGCCAGCAGTGCGGACCGAAACACTGAAGCTTTCTTT
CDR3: CASSADRNTEAFF

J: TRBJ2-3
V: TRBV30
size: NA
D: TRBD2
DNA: TGTGCCTCGCCGGGACTAGCGGGGGGGCAAGATACGCAGTATTTT
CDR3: CASPGLAGGQDTQYF

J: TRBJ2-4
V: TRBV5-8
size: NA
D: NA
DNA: TGTGCCAGCAGCTCAATGTCGGGGTACGGGAACATTCAGTACTTC
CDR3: CASSSMSGYGNIQYF

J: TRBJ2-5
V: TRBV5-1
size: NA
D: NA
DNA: TGCGCCAGCATTTCGGAACCGGGCCAACGGGAGACCCAGTACTTC
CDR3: CASISEPGQRETQYF

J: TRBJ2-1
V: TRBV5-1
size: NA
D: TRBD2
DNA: TGCGCCAGCAGCTTCGGGACTAGCGGGAGGGTCGCTGTTAATGAGCAGTTCTTC
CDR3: CASSFGTSGRVAVNEQFF

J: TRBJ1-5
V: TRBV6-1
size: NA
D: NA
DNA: TGTGCCAGCACGCTCAGGGGCGCGCTTCAGCCCCAGCATTTT
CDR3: CASTLRGALQPQHF

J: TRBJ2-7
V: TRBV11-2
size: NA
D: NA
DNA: TGTGCCAGCAGCTTATACGCGGTCCCGTACGAGCAGTACTTC
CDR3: CASSLYAVPYEQYF

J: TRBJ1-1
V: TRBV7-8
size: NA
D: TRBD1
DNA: TGTGCCAGCAGCTCACCAACTCCCGGGACAGGGCCCAGCACGGGGACTGAAGCTTTCTTT
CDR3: CASSSPTPGTGPSTGTEAFF

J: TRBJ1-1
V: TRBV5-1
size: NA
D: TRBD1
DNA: TGCGCCAGCAGCTTGGAGGGACAGGGGATTAACACTGAAGCTTTCTTT
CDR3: CASSLEGQGINTEAFF

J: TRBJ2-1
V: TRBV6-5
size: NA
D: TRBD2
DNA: TGTGCCAGCAGTTACTCCGGCGGGAGTCCCTACAATGAGCAGTTCTTC
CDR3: CASSYSGGSPYNEQFF

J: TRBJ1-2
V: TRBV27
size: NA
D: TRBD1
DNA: TGTGCCAGCAGTATTACAGGGGGCGCCTATGGCTACACCTTC
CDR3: CASSITGGAYGYTF

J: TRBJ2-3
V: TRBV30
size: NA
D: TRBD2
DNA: TGTGCCTGGATCGGGAGGGCTTTCACAGATACGCAGTATTTT
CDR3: CAWIGRAFTDTQYF

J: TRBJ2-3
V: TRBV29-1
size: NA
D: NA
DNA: TGCAGCGTCGCGGACATCAGCACAGATACGCAGTATTTT
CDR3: CSVADISTDTQYF

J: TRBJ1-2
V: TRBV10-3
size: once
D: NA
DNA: TGTGCCATCAGTGAGTGGGAGGAGTCTAACTATGGCTACACCTTC
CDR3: CAISEWEESNYGYTF

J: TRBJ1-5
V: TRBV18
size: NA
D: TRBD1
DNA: TGTGCCAGCTCACCACCCGAGGGGGCGGTCCAGCATTTT
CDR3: CASSPPEGAVQHF

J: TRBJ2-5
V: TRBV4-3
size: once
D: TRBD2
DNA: TGCGCCAGCAGCCCTTTTAGCGGGACCCAAGAGACCCAGTACTTC
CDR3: CASSPFSGTQETQYF

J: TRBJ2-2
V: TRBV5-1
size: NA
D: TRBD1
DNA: TGCGCCAGCAGCAGCGGGACAGGGGCCAACACCGGGGAGCTGTTTTTT
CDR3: CASSSGTGANTGELFF

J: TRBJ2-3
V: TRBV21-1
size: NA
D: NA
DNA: TGTGCCAGCAGCAACCCGGTCCTACTAGCGGGATCCACAGATACGCAGTATTTT
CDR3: CASSNPVLLAGSTDTQYF

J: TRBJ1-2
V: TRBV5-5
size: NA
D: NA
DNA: TGTGCCAGCAGCTTTTACCAGAACTATGGCTACACCTTC
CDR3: CASSFYQNYGYTF

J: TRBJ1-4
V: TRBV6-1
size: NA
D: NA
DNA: TGTGCCGGGTCATCAGAGGGAACTAATGAAAAACTGTTTTTT
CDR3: CAGSSEGTNEKLFF

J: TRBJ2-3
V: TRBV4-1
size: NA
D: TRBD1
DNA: TGCGCCAGCAGCCAAGCTGTTGGACAGGGCGGCACAGATACGCAGTATTTT
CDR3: CASSQAVGQGGTDTQYF

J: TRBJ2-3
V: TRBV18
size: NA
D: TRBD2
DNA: TGTGCCAGCTCACCGGGCGGGGGGCCTTGGGATACGCAGTATTTT
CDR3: CASSPGGGPWDTQYF

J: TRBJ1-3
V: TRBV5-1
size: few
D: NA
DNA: TGCGCCAGCAGCTTGGAAGGCAGTCACTCTGGAAACACCATATATTTT
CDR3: CASSLEGSHSGNTIYF

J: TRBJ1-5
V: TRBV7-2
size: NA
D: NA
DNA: TGTGCCAGCAGCTTAGTTGGAGGAGGCAATCAGCCCCAGCATTTT
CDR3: CASSLVGGGNQPQHF

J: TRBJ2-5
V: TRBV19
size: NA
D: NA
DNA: TGTGCCAGTAGTATGGTTGGAGGGTTTGCCCCTGGGGGCCAGTACTTC
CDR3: CASSMVGGFAPGGQYF

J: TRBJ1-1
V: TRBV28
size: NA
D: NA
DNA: TGTGCCAGCTTTTCGCGACCAAACACTGAAGCTTTCTTT
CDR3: CASFSRPNTEAFF

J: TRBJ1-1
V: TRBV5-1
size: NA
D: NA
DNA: TGCGCCAGCAGCTATACAAAGCCTCTGGAAGCTTTCTTT
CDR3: CASSYTKPLEAFF

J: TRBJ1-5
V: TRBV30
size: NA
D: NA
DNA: TGTGCCTGGAGTGTACAGAGGGGCAATCAGCCCCAGCATTTT
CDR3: CAWSVQRGNQPQHF

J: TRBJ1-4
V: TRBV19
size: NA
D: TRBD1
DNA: TGTGCCAGTAGTACCGGACAGGGGCCAAAGAATGAAAAACTGTTTTTT
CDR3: CASSTGQGPKNEKLFF

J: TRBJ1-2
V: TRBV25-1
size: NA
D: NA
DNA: TGTGCCAGCAGTGAATCAGGCGGACTTAACTATGGCTACACCTTC
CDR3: CASSESGGLNYGYTF

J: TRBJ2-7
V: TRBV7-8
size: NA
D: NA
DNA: TGTGCCAGCAGCTTACGGGCCACCTCCTACGAGCAGTACTTC
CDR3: CASSLRATSYEQYF

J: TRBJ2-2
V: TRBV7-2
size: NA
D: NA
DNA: TGTGCCAGCAGCCGTACATCAACGAACACCGGGGAGCTGTTTTTT
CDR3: CASSRTSTNTGELFF

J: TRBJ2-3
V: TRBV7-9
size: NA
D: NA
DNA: TGTGCCAGCAGCCCGACCGGGACATGGGCAGATACGCAGTATTTT
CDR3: CASSPTGTWADTQYF

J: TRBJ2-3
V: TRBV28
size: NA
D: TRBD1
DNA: TGTGCCAGCAGTTTGTCTGACAGGGCTTACACAGATACGCAGTATTTT
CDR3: CASSLSDRAYTDTQYF